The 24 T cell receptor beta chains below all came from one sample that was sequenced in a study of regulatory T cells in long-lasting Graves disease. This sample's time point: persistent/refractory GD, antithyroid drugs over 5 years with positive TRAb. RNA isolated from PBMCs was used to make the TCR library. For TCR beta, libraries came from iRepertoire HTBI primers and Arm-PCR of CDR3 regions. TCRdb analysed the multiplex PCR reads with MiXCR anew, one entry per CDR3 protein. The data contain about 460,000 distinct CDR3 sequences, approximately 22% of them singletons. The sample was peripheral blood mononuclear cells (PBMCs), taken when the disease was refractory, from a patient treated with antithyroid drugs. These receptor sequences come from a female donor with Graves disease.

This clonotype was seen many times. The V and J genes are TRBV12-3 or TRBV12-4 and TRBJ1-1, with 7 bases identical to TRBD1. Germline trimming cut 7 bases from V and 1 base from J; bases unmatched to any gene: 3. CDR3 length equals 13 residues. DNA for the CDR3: TGTGCCAGCACTGGGACAGCGAACACTGAAGCTTTCTTT. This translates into CASTGTANTEAFF.

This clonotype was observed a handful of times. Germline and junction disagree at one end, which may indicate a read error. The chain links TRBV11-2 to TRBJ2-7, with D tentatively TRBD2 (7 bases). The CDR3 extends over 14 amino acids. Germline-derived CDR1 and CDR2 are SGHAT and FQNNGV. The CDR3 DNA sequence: TGCGCCAGCAGCCCCTGGGAGGGGGCCTACGAGCAGTACTTC. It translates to CASSPWEGAYEQYF.

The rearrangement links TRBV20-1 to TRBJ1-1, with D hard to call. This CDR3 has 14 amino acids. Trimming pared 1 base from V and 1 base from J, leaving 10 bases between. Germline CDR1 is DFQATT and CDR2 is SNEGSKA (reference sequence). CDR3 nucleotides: TGCAGTGCTAGAGGTGGAGGACCGAACACTGAAGCTTTCTTT. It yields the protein CSARGGGPNTEAFF.

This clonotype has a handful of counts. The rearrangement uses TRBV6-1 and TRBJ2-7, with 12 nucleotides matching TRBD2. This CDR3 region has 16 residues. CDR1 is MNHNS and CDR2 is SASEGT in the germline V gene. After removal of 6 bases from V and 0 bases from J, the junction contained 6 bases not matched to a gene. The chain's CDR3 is CASRTSGGPNSYEQYF. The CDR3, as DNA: TGTGCCAGCAGAACTAGCGGGGGGCCTAACTCCTACGAGCAGTACTTC.

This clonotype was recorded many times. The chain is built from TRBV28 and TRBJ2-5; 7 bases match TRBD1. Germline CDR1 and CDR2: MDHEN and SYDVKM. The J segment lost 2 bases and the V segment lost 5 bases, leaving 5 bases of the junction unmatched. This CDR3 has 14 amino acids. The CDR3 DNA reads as TGTGCCAGCAGTGTAGGGACAGCACAAGAGACCCAGTACTTC. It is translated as CASSVGTAQETQYF.

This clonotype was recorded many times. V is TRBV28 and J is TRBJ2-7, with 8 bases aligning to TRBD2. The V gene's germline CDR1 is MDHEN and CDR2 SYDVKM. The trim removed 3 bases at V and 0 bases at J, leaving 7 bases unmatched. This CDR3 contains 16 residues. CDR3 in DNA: TGTGCCAGCAGTTTTCGTACGCGGGGGGCCTCCTACGAGCAGTACTTC. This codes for CASSFRTRGASYEQYF.

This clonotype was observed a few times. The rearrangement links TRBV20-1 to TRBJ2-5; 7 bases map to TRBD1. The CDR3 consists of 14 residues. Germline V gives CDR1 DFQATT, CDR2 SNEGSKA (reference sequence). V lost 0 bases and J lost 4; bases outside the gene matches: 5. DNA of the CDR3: TGCAGTGCTAGAGATCGTCGACAGGGAGAGACCCAGTACTTC. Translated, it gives CSARDRRQGETQYF.

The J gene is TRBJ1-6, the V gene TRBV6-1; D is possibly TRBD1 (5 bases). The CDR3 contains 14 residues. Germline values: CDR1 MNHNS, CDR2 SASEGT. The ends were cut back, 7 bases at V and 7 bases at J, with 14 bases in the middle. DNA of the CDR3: TGTGCCAGCATGGAGGGACTACACAATTCACCCCTCCACTTT. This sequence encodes CASMEGLHNSPLHF.

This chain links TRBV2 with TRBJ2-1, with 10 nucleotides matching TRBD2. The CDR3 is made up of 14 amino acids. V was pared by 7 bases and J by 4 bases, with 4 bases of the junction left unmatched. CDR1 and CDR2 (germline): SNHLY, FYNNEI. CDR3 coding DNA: TGTGCCAGCAATCTAGCGGGGGATTACAATGAGCAGTTCTTC. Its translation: CASNLAGDYNEQFF.

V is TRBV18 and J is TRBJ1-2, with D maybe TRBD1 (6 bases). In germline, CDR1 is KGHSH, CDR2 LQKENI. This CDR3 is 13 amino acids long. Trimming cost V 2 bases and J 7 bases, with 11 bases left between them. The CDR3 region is CASSPNRDGGYTF. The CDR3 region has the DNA TGTGCCAGCTCACCAAACAGGGATGGTGGCTACACCTTC.

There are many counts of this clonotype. CDR3 protein: CAWSPFPNTEAFF. The CDR3 nucleotides are TGTGCCTGGAGTCCTTTCCCGAACACTGAAGCTTTCTTT. The chain recombines TRBV30 with TRBJ1-1; D is undetermined. This CDR3 contains 13 residues. Trimming stripped 2 bases from V and 1 base from J, with 8 bases between. Germline V CDR1 and CDR2: GTSNPN, SVGIG (reference sequence).

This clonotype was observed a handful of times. The DNA of the CDR3 is TGTGCCTGGAGGGGGTCGATCGGGGAGCTGTTTTTT. Amino acid sequence: CAWRGSIGELFF. The V and J genes are TRBV30 and TRBJ2-2; D gene uncertain. This CDR3 has 12 residues. Germline values: CDR1 GTSNPN, CDR2 SVGIG (reference sequence). V dropped 3 bases and J dropped 7 bases, with 9 bases sitting between them.

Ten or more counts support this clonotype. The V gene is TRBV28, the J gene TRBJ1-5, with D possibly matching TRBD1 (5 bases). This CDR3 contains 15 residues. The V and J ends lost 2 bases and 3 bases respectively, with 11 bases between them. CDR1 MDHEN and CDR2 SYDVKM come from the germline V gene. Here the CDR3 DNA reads TGTGCCAGCAGTTTAACCCGACAGATCAATCAGCCCCAGCATTTT. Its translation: CASSLTRQINQPQHF.

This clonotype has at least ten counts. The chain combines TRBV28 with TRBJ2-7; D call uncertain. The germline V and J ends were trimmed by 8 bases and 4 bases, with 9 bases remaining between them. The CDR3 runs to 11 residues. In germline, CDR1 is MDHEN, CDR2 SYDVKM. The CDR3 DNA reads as TGTGCCAGCGGGCCCGTGTACGAGCAGTACTTC. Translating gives CASGPVYEQYF.

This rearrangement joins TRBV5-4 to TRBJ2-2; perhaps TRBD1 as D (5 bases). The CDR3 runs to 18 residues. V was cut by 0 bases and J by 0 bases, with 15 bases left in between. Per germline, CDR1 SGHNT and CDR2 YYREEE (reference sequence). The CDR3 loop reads CASSLAVTGSANTGELFF. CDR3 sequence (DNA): TGTGCCAGCAGCTTGGCCGTAACAGGCTCCGCGAACACCGGGGAGCTGTTTTTT.

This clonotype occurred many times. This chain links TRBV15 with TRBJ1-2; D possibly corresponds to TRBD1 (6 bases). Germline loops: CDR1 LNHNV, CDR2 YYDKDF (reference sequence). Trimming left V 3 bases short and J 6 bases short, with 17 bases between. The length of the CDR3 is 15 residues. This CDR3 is CATSSSLGHGNGYTF. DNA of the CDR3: TGTGCCACCAGCAGTTCATTGGGACACGGAAATGGCTACACCTTC.

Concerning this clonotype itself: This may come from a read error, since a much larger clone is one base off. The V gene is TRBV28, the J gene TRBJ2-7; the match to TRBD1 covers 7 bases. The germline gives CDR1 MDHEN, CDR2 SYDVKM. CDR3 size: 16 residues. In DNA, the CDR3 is TGTACCAGCAGTCCTTCGGGACAGACGATATCCTACGAGCAGTACTTC. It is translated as CTSSPSGQTISYEQYF.

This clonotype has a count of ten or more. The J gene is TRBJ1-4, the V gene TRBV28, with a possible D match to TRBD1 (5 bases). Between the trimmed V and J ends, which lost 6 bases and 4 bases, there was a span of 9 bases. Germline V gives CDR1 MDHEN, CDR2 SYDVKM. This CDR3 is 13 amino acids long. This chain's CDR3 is CASRVDSNEKLFF. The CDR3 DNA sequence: TGTGCCAGCAGAGTCGACAGTAATGAAAAACTGTTTTTT.

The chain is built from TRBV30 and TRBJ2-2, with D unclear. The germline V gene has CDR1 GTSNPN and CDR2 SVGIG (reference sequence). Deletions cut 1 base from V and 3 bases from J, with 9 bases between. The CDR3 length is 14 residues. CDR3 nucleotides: TGTGCCTGGAGTGGCAGGTTCTACACCGGGGAGCTGTTTTTT. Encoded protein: CAWSGRFYTGELFF.

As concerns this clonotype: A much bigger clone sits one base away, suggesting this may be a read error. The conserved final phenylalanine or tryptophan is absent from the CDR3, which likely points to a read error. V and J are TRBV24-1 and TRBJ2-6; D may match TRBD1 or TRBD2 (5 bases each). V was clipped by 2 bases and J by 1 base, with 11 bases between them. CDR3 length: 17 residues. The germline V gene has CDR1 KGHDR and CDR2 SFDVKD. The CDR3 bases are TGTGCCACCAGTGATTGGTCCGGGGCTTCTGGGGCCAACGTCCTGACTCTC. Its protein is CATSDWSGASGANVLTL.

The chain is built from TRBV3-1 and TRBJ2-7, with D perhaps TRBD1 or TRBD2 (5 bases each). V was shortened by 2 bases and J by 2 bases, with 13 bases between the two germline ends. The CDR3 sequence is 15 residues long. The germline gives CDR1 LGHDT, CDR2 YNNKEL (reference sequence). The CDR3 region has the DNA TGTGCCAGCAGCCAATCCTGGGACGCGACCTACGAGCAGTACTTC. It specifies CASSQSWDATYEQYF.

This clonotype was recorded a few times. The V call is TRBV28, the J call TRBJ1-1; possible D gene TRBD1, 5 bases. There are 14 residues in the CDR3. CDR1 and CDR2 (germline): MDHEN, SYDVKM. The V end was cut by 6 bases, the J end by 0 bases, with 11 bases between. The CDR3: CASRMGLLNTEAFF. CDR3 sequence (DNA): TGTGCCAGCAGGATGGGACTTTTGAACACTGAAGCTTTCTTT.

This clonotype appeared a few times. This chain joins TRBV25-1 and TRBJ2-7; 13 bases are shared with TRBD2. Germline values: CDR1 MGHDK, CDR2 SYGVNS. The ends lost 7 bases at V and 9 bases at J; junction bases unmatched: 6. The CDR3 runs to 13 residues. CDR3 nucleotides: TGTGCCAGCACTGGACTAGCGGGGGCGGTGCAGTACTTC. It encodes CASTGLAGAVQYF.

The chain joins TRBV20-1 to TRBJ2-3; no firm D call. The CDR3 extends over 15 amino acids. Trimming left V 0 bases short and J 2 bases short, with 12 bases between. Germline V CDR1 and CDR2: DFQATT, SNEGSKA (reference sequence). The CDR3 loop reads CSARDRPSFTDTQYF. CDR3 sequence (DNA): TGCAGTGCTAGAGACCGTCCATCCTTCACAGATACGCAGTATTTT.